The entry that follows covers one T cell receptor (beta chain) sequence. This sample is drawn from a study of T cell responses to AZD1222 COVID-19 vaccine. Germline V lookup: CDR1 LNHDA, CDR2 SQIVND (reference sequence). The V segment lost 5 bases and the J segment 5 bases; nucleotides outside the gene matches: 15. The CDR3 has 17 residues. The method was immunoSEQ multiplex PCR; TCRdb's version includes in-frame clones alone and lacks a portion of them. The sample shows about 100,000 clones, over 90% of them seen only once. The chain uses TRBV19 and TRBJ1-2, with TRBD1 matching 9 bases. Sequenced here: peripheral blood, sampled on day 0 of AZD1222 vaccination. The clonotype originates from an adult in good health. The CDR3 here is CASSSWTGADTWYGYTF. For the CDR3, the DNA is TGTGCCAGTAGTTCTTGGACAGGGGCGGATACTTGGTATGGCTACACCTTC. Full variable domain (outside the CDR3, taken from reference TRBV19 and TRBJ1-2): DGGITQSPKYLFRKEGQNVTLSCEQNLNHDAMYWYRQDPGQGLRLIYYSQIVNDFQKGDIAEGYSVSREKKESFPLTVTSAQKNPTAFYLCASSSWTGADTWYGYTFGSGTRLTVV.